Many counts were recorded for the clone carrying this T cell receptor (beta chain). Its target is unknown. Diagnosis of hyperthyroidism was new in patients aged 18 to 65, and its duration was under 2 months. Uncontrolled infection, other autoimmune disease, pregnancy or lactation excluded patients. From less than 13 ml of fresh peripheral blood, PBMCs were isolated. The record originates from a study of T cells in Graves' hyperthyroidism and ophthalmopathy. Germline lookup yields CDR1 DFQATT and CDR2 SNEGSKA (reference sequence). The V end was cut by 4 bases, the J end by 7 bases, with 22 bases between. There are 15 residues in the CDR3. Overall study findings and caveats: In the blood, most expanded thyroid clonotypes above 0.001 appeared as well.

RNA transcripts yielded amplified TCR beta CDR3 regions. Carried out on the TCR CDR3, a first-round RT-PCR used the HTBI primer set. MiXCR, run by TCRdb on the multiplex PCR reads, gives a single entry per CDR3 protein. In the table there are about 360,000 distinct CDR3 sequences, around 14% of which are singletons. The material sequenced was blood. The rearrangement uses TRBV20-1 and TRBJ2-5; a weak D match, TRBD2 (5 bases). This sequence was found in a woman younger than 30 with Graves' hyperthyroidism. CDR3 DNA sequence: TGCAGTGCTATTTCTGGCGGGCAGATCGAGGCGACCCAGTACTTC. It encodes CSAISGGQIEATQYF.